Below, 22 T cell receptor beta chains from the same sample are listed, as sequenced in a study of T-cell memory formation after mild COVID-19. TCRdb processed the 5' RACE reads anew with MiXCR; each CDR3 protein has one entry. The sample holds a few hundred thousand distinct CDR3 sequences, approximately 30% seen once. Input material: PBMCs or a T cell subset sorted from them (not recorded which). These receptors all stem from an adult woman who had mild COVID-19 (a few samples of this study predate the infection). Cell type and time point are not known.

The chain joins TRBV2 to TRBJ2-7; TRBD1 matches at 7 bases. This CDR3 has 14 residues. Germline V gene lookup returns CDR1 SNHLY and CDR2 FYNNEI. With V trimmed by 6 bases and J by 3 bases, 8 bases remained unmatched. The DNA of the CDR3 is TGTGCCAGCAGCCCCTCGGACAGGATCTACGAGCAGTACTTC. It specifies CASSPSDRIYEQYF.

This clonotype was seen only a few times. The rearrangement joins TRBV5-1 to TRBJ2-3, with 9 nucleotides matching TRBD2. This CDR3 is 16 amino acids long. The junction had 9 bases not matched to a gene; V was cut back by 4 bases and J by 3 bases. The germline V gene has CDR1 SGHRS and CDR2 YFSETQ. The CDR3 DNA follows: TGCGCCAGCAGCCCCTATAGCGGGAGTTCGACAGATACGCAGTATTTT. Protein sequence: CASSPYSGSSTDTQYF.

The chain recombines TRBV10-2 with TRBJ1-5, with D perhaps matching TRBD1 (5 bases). The CDR3 has 18 residues. Per germline, CDR1 WSHSY and CDR2 SAAADI. Trimming left V 2 bases short and J 2 bases short, with 19 bases between. The CDR3 nucleotides are TGCGCCAGCAGTGAGGAGGCGGGGGGAATAGGGGGCAATCAGCCCCAGCATTTT. Translating it yields CASSEEAGGIGGNQPQHF.

This clonotype was recorded a few times. The rearrangement links TRBV13 to TRBJ2-3, with no clear D. Per germline, CDR1 PRHDT and CDR2 FYEKMQ (reference sequence). Deletions cut 0 bases from V and 7 bases from J, with 5 bases between. There are 12 residues in the CDR3. The CDR3 loop reads CASSLGQYTQYF. The CDR3 DNA follows: TGTGCCAGCAGCTTAGGTCAATATACGCAGTATTTT.

This clonotype occurred a few times. The rearrangement links TRBV12-3 or TRBV12-4 to TRBJ2-7; D is ambiguous. Trimming stripped 6 bases from V and 3 bases from J, with 12 bases between. The CDR3 is 13 amino acids. DNA of the CDR3: TGTGCCAGCAGCATCCATCAGGACTACGAGCAGTACTTC. Amino acid sequence: CASSIHQDYEQYF.

The CDR3 DNA is TGCGCCAGCAGCCACGCGGACAGGATCATCTATGGCTACACCTTC. Amino acid sequence: CASSHADRIIYGYTF. The chain is built from TRBV5-1 and TRBJ1-2; 7 nucleotides match TRBD1. CDR1 and CDR2 from the germline V gene are SGHRS and YFSETQ. V was clipped by 4 bases and J by 4 bases; unmatched bases: 10. The CDR3 runs to 15 residues.

The V gene is TRBV3-1, the J gene TRBJ2-1, with D tentatively TRBD1 (6 bases). Germline values: CDR1 LGHDT, CDR2 YNNKEL (reference sequence). CDR3 size: 14 residues. V was pared by 3 bases and J by 6 bases, with 12 bases between. The CDR3 DNA sequence: TGTGCCAGCAGCCACCTGACAGGCCTCAATGAGCAGTTCTTC. Encoded protein: CASSHLTGLNEQFF.

This clonotype was found a few times. This chain links TRBV27 with TRBJ2-1, with TRBD2 identical over 7 bases. This CDR3 is 13 amino acids long. Germline V CDR1 and CDR2: MNHEY, SMNVEV (reference sequence). V dropped 7 bases and J dropped 9; count of bases not matched to a gene: 9. CDR3 residues: CASTRLATFEQFF. The CDR3 DNA reads TGTGCCAGCACACGACTAGCCACCTTTGAGCAGTTCTTC.

The chain has TRBV6-6 and TRBJ1-2; D remains ambiguous. Germline V gene sequence: CDR1 MNHNY, CDR2 SVGAGI (reference sequence). V gave up 0 bases and J gave up 8 bases, with 25 bases separating them. This CDR3 spans 18 amino acids. The CDR3 region has the DNA TGTGCCAGCAGTTACTCCACCCCTGGGTCCCGGAACAAGGAGGGCTACACCTTC. This translates into CASSYSTPGSRNKEGYTF.

The rearrangement joins TRBV10-3 to TRBJ1-3, with 9 bases lining up with TRBD1. The V gene's germline CDR1 is ENHRY and CDR2 SYGVKD. This CDR3 has 19 residues. V dropped 2 bases and J dropped 0; count of bases not matched to a gene: 11. CDR3 loop: CAISENPGQGYHSGNTIYF. In nucleotides, the CDR3 is TGTGCCATCAGTGAGAACCCGGGACAGGGTTATCACTCTGGAAACACCATATATTTT.

The chain couples TRBV7-2 to TRBJ2-3; TRBD1 aligns across 9 bases. The CDR3 spans 15 residues. Trimming at V came to 4 bases and at J to 6 bases, leaving 8 bases not matched to a gene. Germline V CDR1 and CDR2: SGHTA, FQGNSA. The CDR3 DNA is TGTGCCAGCAGCTCAGAACAGGGGGCGGGGGATACGCAGTATTTT. This gives the protein CASSSEQGAGDTQYF.

This clonotype was picked up many times. The chain combines TRBV15 with TRBJ2-5; a weak D match, TRBD2 (6 bases). This CDR3 has 12 residues. The V end was cut by 0 bases, the J end by 11 bases, with 10 bases between. Germline V gene lookup returns CDR1 LNHNV and CDR2 YYDKDF (reference sequence). CDR3: CATSRDSLAQYF. The CDR3 bases are TGTGCCACCAGCAGAGATTCGCTAGCGCAGTACTTC.

The V gene is TRBV29-1, the J gene TRBJ2-4; D gene unclear. This CDR3 contains 15 residues. Germline V lookup: CDR1 SQVTM, CDR2 ANQGSEA. The V and J ends lost 6 bases and 1 base respectively, with 16 bases between them. The CDR3 reads CSVRVPLRAKNIQYF. The CDR3 coding sequence is TGCAGCGTAAGGGTCCCCCTGAGGGCCAAAAACATTCAGTACTTC.

V usage is TRBV19 and J usage is TRBJ2-4; no definite D call. Per germline, CDR1 LNHDA and CDR2 SQIVND (reference sequence). This CDR3 is built from 15 residues. With 5 bases removed from V and 1 base from J, the gap between germline ends came to 12 bases. The CDR3 DNA is TGTGCCAGTAGTGATCTCGGCACTGCCAAAAACATTCAGTACTTC. It is translated as CASSDLGTAKNIQYF. The whole variable domain, remainder taken from reference TRBV19 and TRBJ2-4, is DGGITQSPKYLFRKEGQNVTLSCEQNLNHDAMYWYRQDPGQGLRLIYYSQIVNDFQKGDIAEGYSVSREKKESFPLTVTSAQKNPTAFYLCASSDLGTAKNIQYFGAGTRLSVL.

This clonotype occurred a few times. The genes are TRBV7-8 and TRBJ2-7, with a possible D match to TRBD1 (6 bases). The germline V gene has CDR1 SGHVS and CDR2 FQNEAQ. V was pared by 5 bases and J by 2 bases, with 13 bases between. The CDR3 spans 14 residues. The CDR3 nucleotides read TGTGCCAGCAGCCCCTACAGGGTTACCTACGAGCAGTACTTC. Protein: CASSPYRVTYEQYF.

This chain connects TRBV4-3 to TRBJ2-1, with a possible D match to TRBD2 (6 bases). Germline CDR1 and CDR2: LGHNA and YSLEER. V lost 5 bases, J lost 6 bases, and 20 bases lay in between. The CDR3 is 16 amino acids. The CDR3 nucleotides are TGCGCCAGCAGCTGGGAGGTGGCAGCTACCCCCAATGAGCAGTTCTTC. As protein: CASSWEVAATPNEQFF.

In its sample, this clonotype was seen a few times. The V call is TRBV6-5, the J call TRBJ2-1; tentatively, D is TRBD1 (6 bases). V dropped 8 bases and J dropped 3 bases, with 14 bases sitting between them. The germline V gene encodes CDR1 MNHEY and CDR2 SVGAGI. The CDR3 runs 14 residues. The CDR3 loop is CASGMKTGYNEQFF. CDR3 nucleotide sequence: TGTGCCAGCGGGATGAAGACAGGCTACAATGAGCAGTTCTTC.

This sequence joins TRBV24-1 and TRBJ1-3; 9 bases are a match to TRBD1. Germline loops: CDR1 KGHDR, CDR2 SFDVKD. V shed 11 bases and J 0 bases; nucleotides not matched to a gene: 4. The CDR3 consists of 14 residues. CDR3 sequence: CARYRGPSGNTIYF. Here the CDR3 DNA reads TGTGCCAGATACAGGGGGCCCTCTGGAAACACCATATATTTT.

This sequence joins TRBV5-1 and TRBJ2-3, with D possibly TRBD2 on 7 matching bases. CDR3 length equals 15 residues. The germline gives CDR1 SGHRS, CDR2 YFSETQ. V lost 4 bases and J lost 1, with 13 bases in between. The CDR3: CASSIRGAGTDTQYF. In nucleotides, the CDR3 is TGCGCCAGCAGCATCCGGGGGGCGGGCACAGATACGCAGTATTTT.

CDR3 DNA sequence: TGTGCCAGCAGCCTCCGGACAGGGTACCATGAGCAGTTCTTC. It yields the protein CASSLRTGYHEQFF. The chain recombines TRBV7-9 with TRBJ2-1, with 8 positions matching TRBD1. Germline V gene data show CDR1 as SEHNR and CDR2 as FQNEAQ (reference sequence). The CDR3 consists of 14 residues. V lost 5 bases and J lost 8; bases outside the gene matches: 8.

The chain carries TRBV14 and TRBJ2-3; 7 nucleotides match TRBD2. The germline V gene encodes CDR1 SGHDN and CDR2 FVKESK. The CDR3 runs 15 residues. After removal of 4 bases from V and 1 base from J, the junction contained 5 bases not matched to a gene. CDR3: CASSLHGGGTDTQYF. DNA for the CDR3: TGTGCCAGCAGCCTGCATGGGGGGGGCACAGATACGCAGTATTTT. The whole variable domain, filled in from reference TRBV14 and TRBJ2-3, reads EAGVTQFPSHSVIEKGQTVTLRCDPISGHDNLYWYRRVMGKEIKFLLHFVKESKQDESGMPNNRFLAERTGGTYSTLKVQPAELEDSGVYFCASSLHGGGTDTQYFGPGTRLTVL.

A word on this clonotype: An end of the junction differs from the germline gene, which may be a read error. This chain joins TRBV4-1 and TRBJ2-3; D is undetermined. The CDR3 has 12 amino acids. Germline lookup yields CDR1 MGHRA and CDR2 YSYEKL. The CDR3 reads CASIQLPNTQYF. The CDR3 DNA reads as TGCGCCAGCATCCAACTTCCAAATACGCAGTATTTT.